This T cell receptor (beta chain) is from a study of shared clonotypes between healthy human individuals. Notes on the study in general: Blood was the only sampled material, and tissue repertoires likely differ. For naive CD4 cells, roughly 5% of clonotypes were shared across a few donors. Rarefaction exposed incomplete sorted-subset sequencing despite large depth. It was the few donors that limited the genetic and exposure-history diversity represented.

Profiling relied on immunoSEQ multiplex PCR, and the TCRdb table lists in-frame clones only, not all of them. The sample shows over 1.4 million clones, around 95% of them seen only once. Concerning this clone itself: Its antigen is not known.

Trimming stripped 5 bases from V and 4 bases from J, with 12 bases between. CDR3 size: 14 residues. The receptor was isolated from a man aged 30 to 39 in good health. The sequenced sample consisted of naive CD4+ T cells sorted from blood. As for subset: CD45RA+ positively selected. The gene calls are TRBV7-1 and TRBJ1-5, with D perhaps matching TRBD1 (5 bases). TRBV7-1 falls under the ORF class, with uncertain function. CDR3 nucleotide sequence: TGTGCCAGCAGCAGAGACAGCCTAAATCAGCCCCAGCATTTT. It codes for CASSRDSLNQPQHF.